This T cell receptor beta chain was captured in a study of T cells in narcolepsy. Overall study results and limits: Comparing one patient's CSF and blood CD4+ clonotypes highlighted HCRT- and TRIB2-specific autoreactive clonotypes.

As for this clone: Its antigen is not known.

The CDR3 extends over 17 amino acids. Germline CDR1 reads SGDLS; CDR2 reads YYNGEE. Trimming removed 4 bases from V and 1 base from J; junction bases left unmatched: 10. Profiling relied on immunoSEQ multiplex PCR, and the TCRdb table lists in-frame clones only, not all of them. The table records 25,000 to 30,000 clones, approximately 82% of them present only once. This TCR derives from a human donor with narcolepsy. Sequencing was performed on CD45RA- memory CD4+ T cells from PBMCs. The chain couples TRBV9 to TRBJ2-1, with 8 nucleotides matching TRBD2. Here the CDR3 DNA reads TGTGCCAGCAGCTTAACCGGGGGGGCCGGTTCCTACAATGAGCAGTTCTTC. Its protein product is CASSLTGGAGSYNEQFF.